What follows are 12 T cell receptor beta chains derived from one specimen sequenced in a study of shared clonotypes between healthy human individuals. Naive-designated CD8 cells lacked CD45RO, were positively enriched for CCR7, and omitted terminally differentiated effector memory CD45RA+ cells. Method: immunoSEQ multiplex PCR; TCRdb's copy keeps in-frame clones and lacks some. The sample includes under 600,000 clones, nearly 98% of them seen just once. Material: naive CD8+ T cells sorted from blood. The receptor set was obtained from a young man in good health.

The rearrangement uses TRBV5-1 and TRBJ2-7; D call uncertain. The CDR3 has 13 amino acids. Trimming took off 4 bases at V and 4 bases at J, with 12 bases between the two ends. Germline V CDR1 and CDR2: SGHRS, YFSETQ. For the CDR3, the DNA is TGCGCCAGCAGCCCTTTACGCGGATACGAGCAGTACTTC. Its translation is CASSPLRGYEQYF.

The CDR3 loop is CASSLASVDPGWGEQYF. The CDR3 DNA reads TGTGCCAGCAGCTTAGCATCAGTGGACCCGGGATGGGGAGAGCAGTACTTC. The chain joins TRBV11-2 to TRBJ2-7; the D gene is possibly TRBD2 (5 bases). V dropped 1 base and J dropped 7 bases, with 23 bases sitting between them. CDR1 is SGHAT and CDR2 is FQNNGV in the germline V gene. The CDR3 totals 17 residues. The full variable domain, rest sourced from reference TRBV11-2 and TRBJ2-7, is EAGVAQSPRYKIIEKRQSVAFWCNPISGHATLYWYQQILGQGPKLLIQFQNNGVVDDSQLPKDRFSAERLKGVDSTLKIQPAKLEDSAVYLCASSLASVDPGWGEQYFGPGTRLTVT.

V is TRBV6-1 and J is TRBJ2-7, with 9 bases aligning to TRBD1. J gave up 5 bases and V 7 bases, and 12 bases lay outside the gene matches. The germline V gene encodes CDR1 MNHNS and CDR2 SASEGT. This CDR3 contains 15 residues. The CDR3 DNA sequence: TGTGCCAGCACCGATCCGGGACAGGGTATCAACGAGCAGTACTTC. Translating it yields CASTDPGQGINEQYF.

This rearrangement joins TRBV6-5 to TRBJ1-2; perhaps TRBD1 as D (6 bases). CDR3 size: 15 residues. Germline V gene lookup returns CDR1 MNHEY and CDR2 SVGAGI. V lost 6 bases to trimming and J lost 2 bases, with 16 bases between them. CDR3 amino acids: CASSPFWGANYGYTF. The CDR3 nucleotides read TGTGCCAGCAGCCCCTTTTGGGGGGCGAACTATGGCTACACCTTC.

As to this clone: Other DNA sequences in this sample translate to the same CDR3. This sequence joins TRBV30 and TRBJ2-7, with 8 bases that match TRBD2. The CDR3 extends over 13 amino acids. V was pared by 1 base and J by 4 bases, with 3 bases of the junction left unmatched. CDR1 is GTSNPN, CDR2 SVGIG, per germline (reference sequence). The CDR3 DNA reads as TGTGCCTGGAGTGCGTCGGGAGGGTACGAGCAGTACTTC. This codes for CAWSASGGYEQYF.

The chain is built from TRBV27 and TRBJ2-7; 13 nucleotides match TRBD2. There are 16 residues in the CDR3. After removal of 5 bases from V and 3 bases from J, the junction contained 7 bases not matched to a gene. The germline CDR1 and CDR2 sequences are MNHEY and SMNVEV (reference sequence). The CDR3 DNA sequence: TGTGCCAGCAGTACAGGACTAGCGGGAGATGGCTACGAGCAGTACTTC. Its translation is CASSTGLAGDGYEQYF.

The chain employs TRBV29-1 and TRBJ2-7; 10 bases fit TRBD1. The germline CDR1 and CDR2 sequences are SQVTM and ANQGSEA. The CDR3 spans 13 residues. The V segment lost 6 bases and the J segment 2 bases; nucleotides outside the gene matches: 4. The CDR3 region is CSVRDRGAYEQYF. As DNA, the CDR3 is TGCAGCGTCCGGGACAGGGGAGCCTACGAGCAGTACTTC.

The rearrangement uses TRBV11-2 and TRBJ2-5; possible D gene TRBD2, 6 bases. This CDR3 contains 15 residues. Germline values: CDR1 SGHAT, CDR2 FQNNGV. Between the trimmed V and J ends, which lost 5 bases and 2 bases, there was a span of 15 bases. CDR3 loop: CASSPRAGVQETQYF. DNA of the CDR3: TGTGCCAGCAGCCCCCGAGCGGGCGTTCAAGAGACCCAGTACTTC.

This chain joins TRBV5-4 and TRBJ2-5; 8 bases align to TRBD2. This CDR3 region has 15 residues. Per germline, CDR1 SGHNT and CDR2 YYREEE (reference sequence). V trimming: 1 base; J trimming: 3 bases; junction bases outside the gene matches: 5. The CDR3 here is CASSLKRGSKETQYF. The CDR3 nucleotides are TGTGCCAGCAGCTTGAAGCGGGGGAGTAAAGAGACCCAGTACTTC.

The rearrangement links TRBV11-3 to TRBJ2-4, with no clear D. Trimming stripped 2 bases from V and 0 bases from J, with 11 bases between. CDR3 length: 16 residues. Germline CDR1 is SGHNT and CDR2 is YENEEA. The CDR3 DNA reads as TGTGCCAGCAGCTTACTCTTCCGGATAGCCAAAAACATTCAGTACTTC. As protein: CASSLLFRIAKNIQYF.

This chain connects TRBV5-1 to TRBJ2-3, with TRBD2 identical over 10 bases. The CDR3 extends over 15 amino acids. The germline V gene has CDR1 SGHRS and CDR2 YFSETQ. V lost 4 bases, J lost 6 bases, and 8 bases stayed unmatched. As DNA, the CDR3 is TGCGCCAGCAGCCAGGGGACTAGCGAGTTGGATACGCAGTATTTT. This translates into CASSQGTSELDTQYF.

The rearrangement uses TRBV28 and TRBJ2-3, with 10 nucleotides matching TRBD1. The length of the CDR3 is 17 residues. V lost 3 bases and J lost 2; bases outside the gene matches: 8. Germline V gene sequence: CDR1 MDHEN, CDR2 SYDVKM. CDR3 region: CASSFTGTGVDTDTQYF. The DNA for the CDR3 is TGTGCCAGCAGTTTCACCGGGACAGGGGTGGACACAGATACGCAGTATTTT.